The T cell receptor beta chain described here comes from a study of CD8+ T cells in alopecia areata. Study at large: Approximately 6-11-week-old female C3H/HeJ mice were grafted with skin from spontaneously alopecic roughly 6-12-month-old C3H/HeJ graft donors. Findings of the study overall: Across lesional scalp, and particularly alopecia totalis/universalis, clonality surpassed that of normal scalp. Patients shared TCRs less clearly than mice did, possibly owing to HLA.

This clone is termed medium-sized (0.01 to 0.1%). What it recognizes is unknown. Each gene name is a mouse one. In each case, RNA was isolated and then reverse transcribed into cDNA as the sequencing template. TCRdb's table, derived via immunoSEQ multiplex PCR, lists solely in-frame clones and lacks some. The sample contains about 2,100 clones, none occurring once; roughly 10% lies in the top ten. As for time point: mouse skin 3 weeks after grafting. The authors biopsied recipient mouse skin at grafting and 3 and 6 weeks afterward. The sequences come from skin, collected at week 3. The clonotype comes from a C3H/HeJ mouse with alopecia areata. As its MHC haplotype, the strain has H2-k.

Incomplete CDR3 DNA: TGTGCCAGCAGCCGTCGGGACTGGGGGGGTGAT. Its protein product is CASSRRDWGGD. The whole CDR3 protein is CASSRRDWGGDEQYF. The chain recombines TRBV19 with TRBJ2-7; 13 positions agree with TRBD2. The CDR3 end falls 4 residues outside the read, so it is completed with the germline J gene. The CDR3 spans 15 residues. Germline loops: CDR1 FNHDT, CDR2 SITEND (reference sequence).